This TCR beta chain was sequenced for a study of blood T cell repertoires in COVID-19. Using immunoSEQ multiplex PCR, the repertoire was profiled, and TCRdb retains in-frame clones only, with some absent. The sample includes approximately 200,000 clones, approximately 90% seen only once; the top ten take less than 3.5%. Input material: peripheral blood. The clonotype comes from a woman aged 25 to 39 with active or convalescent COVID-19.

The CDR3 protein is CASSIRTAYNEQFF. CDR3 DNA sequence: TGTGCCAGTAGTATTCGGACAGCCTACAATGAGCAGTTCTTC. The chain has TRBV19 and TRBJ2-1; tentatively, D is TRBD1 (6 bases). Germline CDR1 LNHDA, CDR2 SQIVND (reference sequence). CDR3 length: 14 residues. V gave up 3 bases and J gave up 2 bases, with 8 bases separating them.